These 7 T cell receptor beta chains were all obtained from the same sample, sequenced in a study of T cells in Graves' hyperthyroidism and ophthalmopathy. Using RNA transcripts as the source, TCR beta CDR3 regions were amplified. The HTBI set primed first-round TCR CDR3 RT-PCR. TCRdb independently ran MiXCR on the multiplex PCR reads; one entry per CDR3 protein. The top ten clones hold around 9.2% of a sample with hundreds of thousands of distinct CDR3 sequences, roughly 13% of them seen once. The sample consisted of blood. These receptors all stem from a woman aged 18-29 years with Graves' hyperthyroidism.

A remark on this clonotype: This sequence may be a read error, since a much larger clone differs from it by one base. The V and J genes are TRBV9 and TRBJ2-1, with 7 nucleotides matching TRBD2. This CDR3 has 15 amino acids. Germline assignment: CDR1 SGDLS and CDR2 YYNGEE. DNA of the CDR3: TGTGCCAGCAGCGGCTGGGGGAGGGCCTACAGTGAGCAGTTCTTC. This codes for CASSGWGRAYSEQFF.

Many counts were recorded for this clonotype. J is TRBJ1-2 and V is TRBV5-5, with 12 bases identical to TRBD1. Losses at the gene ends were 7 bases for V and 5 bases for J; bases not matched to a gene: 3. CDR3 length: 13 residues. The germline CDR1 and CDR2 sequences are SGHKS and YYEKEE (reference sequence). The CDR3 protein is CASGTGGAYGYTF. The CDR3 DNA is TGTGCCAGCGGGACAGGGGGCGCGTATGGCTACACCTTC.

This clonotype appeared a few times. This clone may be a read error of a much larger clone one base away. The chain carries TRBV28 and TRBJ2-1, with 7 bases identical to TRBD1. CDR3 length: 16 residues. Germline V gene data show CDR1 as MDHEN and CDR2 as SYDVKM. The CDR3 sequence: CASSLIVRQGYNGQFF. The CDR3 bases are TGTGCCAGCAGTTTAATCGTGAGACAGGGTTACAATGGGCAGTTCTTC.

This clonotype occurred many times. The J gene is TRBJ1-1, the V gene TRBV3-1; 8 bases are a match to TRBD1. The CDR3 runs to 16 residues. V was clipped by 4 bases and J by 6 bases; unmatched bases: 13. Germline V gives CDR1 LGHDT, CDR2 YNNKEL (reference sequence). The CDR3 protein is CASSRRQGPLFAEAFF. CDR3 bases: TGTGCCAGCAGCCGACGACAGGGGCCGTTGTTTGCTGAAGCTTTCTTT.

Only a few counts were recorded for this clonotype. The rearrangement uses TRBV28 and TRBJ2-3, with TRBD2 as a possible D gene (5 bases). The germline V gene encodes CDR1 MDHEN and CDR2 SYDVKM. This CDR3 is 11 amino acids long. V shed 6 bases and J shed 9 bases, with 10 bases lying between them. Here the CDR3 reads CASSRTGTQYF. The CDR3 DNA follows: TGTGCCAGCAGCCGGACTGGCACGCAGTATTTT.

This clonotype was recorded many times. V usage is TRBV9 and J usage is TRBJ1-1; weak D call: TRBD1 (6 bases). V lost 0 bases to trimming and J lost 6 bases, with 12 bases between them. The V gene's germline CDR1 is SGDLS and CDR2 YYNGEE. The CDR3 has 14 amino acids. The CDR3, as DNA: TGTGCCAGCAGCGTAGGGGGACAAGGAGCTGAAGCTTTCTTT. The encoded protein is CASSVGGQGAEAFF.

This clonotype came up many times. V gene TRBV24-1 combines with J gene TRBJ2-5, with 9 positions matching TRBD1. Per germline, CDR1 KGHDR and CDR2 SFDVKD. The CDR3 runs to 15 residues. Trimming at V came to 1 base and at J to 2 bases, leaving 1 base not matched to a gene. The CDR3 region has the DNA TGTGCCACCAGTGATTTTGGACAGGGGCAAGAGACCCAGTACTTC. Protein: CATSDFGQGQETQYF.